This passage covers 21 T cell receptor beta chains from one sample sequenced in a study of CD8 T cell repertoires and HIV-1 epitope variants. These receptors' targets are unknown. Assay used: immunoSEQ multiplex PCR; TCRdb lists only in-frame clones, some missing. The sample lists roughly 7,900 clones; roughly 67% were seen once. Material: cultured CD8+ T cells derived from PBMCs. The receptors were sampled from a male donor with HIV.

The rearrangement joins TRBV6-5 to TRBJ2-1; no clear D gene. Germline CDR1 reads MNHEY; CDR2 reads SVGAGI. The CDR3 covers 15 residues. V was cut by 7 bases and J by 0 bases, with 13 bases left in between. The CDR3 reads CASTKSESSYNEQFF. As DNA, the CDR3 is TGTGCCAGCACCAAGAGTGAGAGCTCCTACAATGAGCAGTTCTTC.

The V and J genes are TRBV6-5 and TRBJ2-2; D could derive from TRBD1 or TRBD2 (7 bases each). There are 14 residues in the CDR3. Germline V lookup: CDR1 MNHEY, CDR2 SVGAGI. V was cut by 6 bases and J by 6 bases, with 14 bases left in between. In nucleotides, the CDR3 is TGTGCCAGCAGGGAGACAGGGAGGGCCGGGGAGCTGTTTTTT. This encodes CASRETGRAGELFF.

The chain has TRBV5-4 and TRBJ2-3; 8 bases match TRBD2. The J segment lost 5 bases and the V segment lost 4 bases, leaving 15 bases of the junction unmatched. The CDR3 covers 17 residues. The germline gives CDR1 SGHNT, CDR2 YYREEE (reference sequence). The CDR3 is CASSNFNRAGGQDTQYF. The CDR3 DNA is TGTGCCAGCAGCAACTTTAACAGGGCGGGGGGACAAGATACGCAGTATTTT. Together with reference TRBV5-4 and TRBJ2-3, the CDR3 gives the full variable domain: ETGVTQSPTHLIKTRGQQVTLRCSSQSGHNTVSWYQQALGQGPQFIFQYYREEENGRGNFPPRFSGLQFPNYSSELNVNALELDDSALYLCASSNFNRAGGQDTQYFGPGTRLTVL.

This clone was picked up one time. The rearrangement joins TRBV27 to TRBJ1-5; no definite D call. This CDR3 has 15 residues. V lost 2 bases, J lost 0 bases, and 8 bases lay in between. Germline CDR1 MNHEY, CDR2 SMNVEV (reference sequence). The CDR3 nucleotides read TGTGCCAGCAGTTTAGACGGAGATAGCAATCAGCCCCAGCATTTT. The encoded protein is CASSLDGDSNQPQHF.

CDR3 sequence: CASSPRQFYSEAFF. The DNA of the CDR3 is TGTGCCAGCAGCCCCCGACAGTTCTATTCTGAAGCTTTCTTT. The V gene is TRBV9, the J gene TRBJ1-1; a weak D match, TRBD1 (5 bases). V was cut by 4 bases and J by 6 bases, with 16 bases left in between. The CDR3 runs to 14 residues. CDR1 and CDR2 (germline): SGDLS, YYNGEE.

The J gene is TRBJ2-7, the V gene TRBV11-2; no firm D call. The CDR3 runs 13 residues. Germline CDR1 reads SGHAT; CDR2 reads FQNNGV. Deletions cut 3 bases from V and 2 bases from J, with 8 bases between. CDR3 in DNA: TGTGCCAGCAGCTTGCAAATAGCCTACGAGCAGTACTTC. Protein: CASSLQIAYEQYF.

The genes are TRBV4-3 and TRBJ2-3; 9 bases are shared with TRBD2. The CDR3 spans 17 residues. Germline V gives CDR1 LGHNA, CDR2 YSLEER. V gave up 0 bases and J gave up 6 bases; unmatched junction bases: 10. CDR3 sequence reads: CASSQDPPSGGSDTQYF. Written as DNA, the CDR3 is TGCGCCAGCAGCCAAGATCCCCCAAGCGGGGGGTCGGATACGCAGTATTTT.

This sequence joins TRBV15 and TRBJ1-2, with 9 bases lining up with TRBD1. V dropped 2 bases and J dropped 3; count of bases not matched to a gene: 10. This CDR3 is built from 17 residues. The germline gives CDR1 LNHNV, CDR2 YYDKDF (reference sequence). CDR3 sequence reads: CATSRTGGRMTDYGYTF. The CDR3 DNA sequence: TGTGCCACCAGCAGAACAGGGGGCCGAATGACTGACTATGGCTACACCTTC.

The chain uses TRBV19 and TRBJ2-7; 8 nucleotides align to TRBD1. Per germline, CDR1 LNHDA and CDR2 SQIVND (reference sequence). V trimming: 5 bases; J trimming: 4 bases; junction bases outside the gene matches: 7. This CDR3 is 14 amino acids long. The CDR3 sequence: CASSSRDRQYEQYF. In DNA form, the CDR3 reads TGTGCCAGTAGTTCCCGGGACAGGCAGTACGAGCAGTACTTC.

The rearrangement joins TRBV6-4 to TRBJ2-3; 13 bases are shared with TRBD2. Germline CDR1 is MRHNA and CDR2 is SNTAGT. This CDR3 is 16 amino acids long. Trimming took 0 bases from V and 4 from J; bases not matched to a gene: 1. The CDR3 nucleotides read TGTGCCAGCAGTGACTCAACTAGCGGGGGGGCAGATACGCAGTATTTT. This codes for CASSDSTSGGADTQYF.

This clone was seen only a few times. This chain connects TRBV6-6 to TRBJ1-2; no clear D gene. With 6 bases removed from V and 0 bases from J, the gap between germline ends came to 8 bases. The germline V gene has CDR1 MNHNY and CDR2 SVGAGI (reference sequence). The CDR3 totals 13 residues. The CDR3 DNA reads as TGTGCCAGCAGGGGGTCTTCTAACTATGGCTACACCTTC. Translated: CASRGSSNYGYTF.

V and J are TRBV9 and TRBJ1-1; unclear D gene. The germline V and J ends were trimmed by 0 bases and 5 bases, with 8 bases remaining between them. CDR3 size: 13 residues. Looked up from germline, CDR1 is SGDLS and CDR2 is YYNGEE. The CDR3 coding sequence is TGTGCCAGCAGCGTAGCCTTGGAAACTGAAGCTTTCTTT. Amino acid sequence: CASSVALETEAFF.

The chain employs TRBV14 and TRBJ2-7; D is unresolved. This CDR3 is built from 12 residues. From germline, CDR1 is SGHDN and CDR2 FVKESK. Trimming shortened V by 0 bases and J by 2 bases, and 2 bases separated the two germline ends. The CDR3 DNA reads TGTGCCAGCAGCCAAGAGACCTACGAGCAGTACTTC. This translates into CASSQETYEQYF.

The CDR3 reads CAISDPGGRADTQYF. The CDR3 nucleotides read TGTGCCATCAGTGACCCGGGGGGTAGGGCAGATACGCAGTATTTT. This chain uses TRBV10-3 with TRBJ2-3, with TRBD2 identical over 7 bases. This CDR3 has 15 amino acids. From germline, CDR1 is ENHRY and CDR2 SYGVKD. The trim removed 3 bases at V and 4 bases at J, leaving 7 bases unmatched.

The chain employs TRBV19 and TRBJ2-1; unclear D gene. Germline-derived CDR1 and CDR2 are LNHDA and SQIVND (reference sequence). The ends were cut back, 8 bases at V and 6 bases at J, with 17 bases in the middle. The CDR3 is made up of 14 amino acids. The CDR3 DNA is TGTGCCAGTGAAGCCGTGGTAGGGCGCAATGAGCAGTTCTTC. This translates into CASEAVVGRNEQFF.

The chain joins TRBV9 to TRBJ2-3; D perhaps matches TRBD2 (5 bases). Trimming stripped 2 bases from V and 0 bases from J, with 10 bases between. This CDR3 is built from 15 residues. Germline V CDR1 and CDR2: SGDLS, YYNGEE. CDR3 nucleotide sequence: TGTGCCAGCAGCGTGGGCGGGCCTAGCACAGATACGCAGTATTTT. This gives the protein CASSVGGPSTDTQYF. Looking up the rest from reference TRBV9 and TRBJ2-3 gives the full variable domain: DSGVTQTPKHLITATGQRVTLRCSPRSGDLSVYWYQQSLDQGLQFLIQYYNGEERAKGNILERFSAQQFPDLHSELNLSSLELGDSALYFCASSVGGPSTDTQYFGPGTRLTVL.

The chain couples TRBV28 to TRBJ2-1, with D perhaps matching TRBD2 (5 bases). The CDR3 runs 17 residues. Trimming removed 0 bases from V and 3 bases from J, with 15 bases in between. From germline, CDR1 is MDHEN and CDR2 SYDVKM. The CDR3: CASSLWAEPGVYNEQFF. CDR3 bases: TGTGCCAGCAGTTTATGGGCGGAACCCGGGGTCTACAATGAGCAGTTCTTC.

This clone was seen more than once but under ten times. The chain joins TRBV28 to TRBJ1-1; maybe TRBD1 (5 bases). CDR1 is MDHEN, CDR2 SYDVKM, per germline. Trimming took off 6 bases at V and 1 base at J, with 12 bases between the two ends. This CDR3 has 14 residues. The CDR3 sequence: CASSALQENTEAFF. The CDR3 coding sequence is TGTGCCAGCAGCGCACTACAGGAGAACACTGAAGCTTTCTTT.

This clone was seen a handful of times. The chain's CDR3 is CASSFGQGNTGELFF. The CDR3 DNA follows: TGTGCCAGCAGCTTTGGGCAGGGAAACACCGGGGAGCTGTTTTTT. The gene calls are TRBV7-9 and TRBJ2-2; D possibly corresponds to TRBD1 (5 bases). The V gene lost 3 bases and the J gene lost 2 bases, with 10 bases spanning the gap. This CDR3 spans 15 amino acids. The germline V gene has CDR1 SEHNR and CDR2 FQNEAQ (reference sequence).

The rearrangement links TRBV7-9 to TRBJ2-5; D is undetermined. This CDR3 is built from 14 residues. In germline, CDR1 is SEHNR, CDR2 FQNEAQ (reference sequence). V lost 3 bases to trimming and J lost 5 bases, with 13 bases between them. This CDR3 is CASSFDPSRETQYF. The CDR3 region has the DNA TGTGCCAGCAGCTTTGACCCCAGCCGGGAGACCCAGTACTTC.

The chain uses TRBV7-9 and TRBJ2-7, with 8 positions matching TRBD1. The V gene's germline CDR1 is SEHNR and CDR2 FQNEAQ (reference sequence). The CDR3 extends over 17 amino acids. J gave up 3 bases and V 0 bases, and 10 bases lay outside the gene matches. The CDR3 coding sequence is TGTGCCAGCAGCTTAGCGAGGGGGACAGGACCTAACTACGAGCAGTACTTC. Amino acids: CASSLARGTGPNYEQYF.